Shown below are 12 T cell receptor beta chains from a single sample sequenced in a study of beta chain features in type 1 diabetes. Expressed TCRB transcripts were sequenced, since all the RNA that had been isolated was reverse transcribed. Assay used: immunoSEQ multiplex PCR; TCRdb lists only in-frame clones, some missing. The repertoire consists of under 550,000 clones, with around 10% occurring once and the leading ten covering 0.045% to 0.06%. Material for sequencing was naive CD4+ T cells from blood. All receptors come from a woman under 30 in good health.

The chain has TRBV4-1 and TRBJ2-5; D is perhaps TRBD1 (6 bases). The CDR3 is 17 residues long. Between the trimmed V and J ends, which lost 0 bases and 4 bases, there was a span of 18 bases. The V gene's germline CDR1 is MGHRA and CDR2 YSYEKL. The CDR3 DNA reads TGCGCCAGCAGCCAAGAGCCCCTGACCGTCAGGGGAGAGACCCAGTACTTC. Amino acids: CASSQEPLTVRGETQYF.

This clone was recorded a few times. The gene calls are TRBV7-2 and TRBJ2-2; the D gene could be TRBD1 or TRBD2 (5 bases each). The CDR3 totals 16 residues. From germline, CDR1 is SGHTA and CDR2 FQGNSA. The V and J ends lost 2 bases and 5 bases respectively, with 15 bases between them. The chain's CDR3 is CASSLPPGRRTGELFF. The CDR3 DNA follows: TGTGCCAGCAGCTTACCCCCGGGACGGAGGACCGGGGAGCTGTTTTTT.

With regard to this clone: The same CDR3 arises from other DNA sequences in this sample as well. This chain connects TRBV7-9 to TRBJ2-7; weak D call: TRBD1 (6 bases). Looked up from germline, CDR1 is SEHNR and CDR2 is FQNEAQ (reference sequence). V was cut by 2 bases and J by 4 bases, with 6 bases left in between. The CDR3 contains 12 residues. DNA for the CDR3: TGTGCCAGCAGCTTAACAGGGTACGAGCAGTACGTC. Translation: CASSLTGYEQYV.

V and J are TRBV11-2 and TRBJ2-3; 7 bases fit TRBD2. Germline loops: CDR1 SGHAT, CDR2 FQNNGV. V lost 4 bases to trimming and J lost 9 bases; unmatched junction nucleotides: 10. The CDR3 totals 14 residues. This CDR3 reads CASSWGGTAGTQYF. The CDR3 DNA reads TGTGCCAGCAGCTGGGGGGGGACCGCTGGGACGCAGTATTTT. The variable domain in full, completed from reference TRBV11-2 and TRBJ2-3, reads EAGVAQSPRYKIIEKRQSVAFWCNPISGHATLYWYQQILGQGPKLLIQFQNNGVVDDSQLPKDRFSAERLKGVDSTLKIQPAKLEDSAVYLCASSWGGTAGTQYFGPGTRLTVL.

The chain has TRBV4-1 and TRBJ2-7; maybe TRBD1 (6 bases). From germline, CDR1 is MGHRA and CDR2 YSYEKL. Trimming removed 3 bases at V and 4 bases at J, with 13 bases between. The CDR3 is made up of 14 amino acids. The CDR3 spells CASSQNQGMYEQYV. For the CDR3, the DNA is TGCGCCAGCAGCCAGAACCAGGGGATGTACGAGCAGTACGTC.

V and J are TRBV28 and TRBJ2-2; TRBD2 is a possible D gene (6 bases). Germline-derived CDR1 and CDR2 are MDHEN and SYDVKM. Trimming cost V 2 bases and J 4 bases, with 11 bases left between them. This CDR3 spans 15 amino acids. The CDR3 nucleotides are TGTGCCAGCAGTTTAAGGACTATGGGCACCGGGGAGCTGTTTTTT. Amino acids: CASSLRTMGTGELFF.

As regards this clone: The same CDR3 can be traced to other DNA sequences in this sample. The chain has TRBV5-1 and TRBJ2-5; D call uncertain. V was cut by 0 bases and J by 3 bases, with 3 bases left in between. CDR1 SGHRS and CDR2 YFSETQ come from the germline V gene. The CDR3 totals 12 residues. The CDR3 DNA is TGCGCCAGCAGCTTGGGGGAAGAGACCCAGTACTTC. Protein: CASSLGEETQYF.

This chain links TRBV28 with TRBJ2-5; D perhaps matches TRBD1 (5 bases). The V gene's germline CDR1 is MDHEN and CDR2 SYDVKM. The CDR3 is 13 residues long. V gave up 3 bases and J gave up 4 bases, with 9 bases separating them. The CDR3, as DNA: TGTGCCAGCAGTTTCCGGCAGGGAGAGACCCAGTACTTC. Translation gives CASSFRQGETQYF.

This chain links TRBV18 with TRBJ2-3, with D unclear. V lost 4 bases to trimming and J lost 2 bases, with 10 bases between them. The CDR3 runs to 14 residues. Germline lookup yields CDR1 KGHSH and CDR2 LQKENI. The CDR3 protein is CASSRRTNTDTQYF. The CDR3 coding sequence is TGTGCCAGCTCACGGAGAACGAACACAGATACGCAGTATTTT.

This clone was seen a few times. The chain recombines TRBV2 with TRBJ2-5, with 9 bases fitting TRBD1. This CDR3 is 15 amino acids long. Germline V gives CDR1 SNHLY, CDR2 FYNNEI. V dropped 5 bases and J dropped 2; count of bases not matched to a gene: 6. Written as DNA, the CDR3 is TGTGCCAGCAGTCTAACAGGGGGCCCGCAAGAGACCCAGTACTTC. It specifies CASSLTGGPQETQYF.

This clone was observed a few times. CDR3 region: CSVEKGEALQAFF. In nucleotides, the CDR3 is TGCAGCGTTGAAAAGGGTGAGGCCCTACAAGCTTTCTTT. The chain links TRBV29-1 to TRBJ1-1; D gene ambiguous. The CDR3 totals 13 residues. Germline V lookup: CDR1 SQVTM, CDR2 ANQGSEA. The germline V and J ends were trimmed by 2 bases and 9 bases, with 16 bases remaining between them.

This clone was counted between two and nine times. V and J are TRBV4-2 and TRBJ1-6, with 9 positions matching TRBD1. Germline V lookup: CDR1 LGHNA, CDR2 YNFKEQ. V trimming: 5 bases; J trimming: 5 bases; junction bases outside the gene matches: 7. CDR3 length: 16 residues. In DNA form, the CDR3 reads TGTGCCAGCAGCACACCCAGGACAGGGGATAATTCACCCCTCCACTTT. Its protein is CASSTPRTGDNSPLHF.